Shown below are 10 T cell receptor beta chains from a single sample sequenced in a study of blood T cell repertoires in COVID-19. Repertoires were generated with immunoSEQ multiplex PCR, while TCRdb's copy carries only in-frame clones and drops some. This table holds approximately 150,000 clones, over 80% found once. Sequences were obtained from peripheral blood. These receptors all come from a woman aged 65 to 85 with acute or convalescent COVID-19.

V is TRBV27 and J is TRBJ1-6; D gene ambiguous. Germline CDR1 is MNHEY and CDR2 is SMNVEV (reference sequence). Trimming took 3 bases from V and 7 from J, leaving 7 bases between them. This CDR3 has 13 residues. The CDR3 DNA reads TGTGCCAGCAGTTTGGAGCAGAATTCACCCCTCCACTTT. Protein sequence: CASSLEQNSPLHF.

V usage is TRBV20-1 and J usage is TRBJ2-2, with 7 bases fitting TRBD1. V gave up 3 bases and J gave up 1 base; unmatched junction bases: 8. The germline V gene has CDR1 DFQATT and CDR2 SNEGSKA (reference sequence). The CDR3 consists of 16 residues. This CDR3 is CSASALGTVNTGELFF. The DNA for the CDR3 is TGCAGTGCTAGTGCTTTAGGGACAGTGAACACCGGGGAGCTGTTTTTT.

The chain combines TRBV20-1 with TRBJ2-5; D not resolved. This CDR3 is 11 amino acids long. The ends were cut back, 7 bases at V and 6 bases at J, with 12 bases in the middle. Germline V CDR1 and CDR2: DFQATT, SNEGSKA (reference sequence). The CDR3: CSVNRVQTQYF. The CDR3 coding sequence is TGCAGTGTCAACCGGGTTCAGACCCAGTACTTC.

Only one count was recorded for this clone. The CDR3 DNA sequence: TGTGCCATCAGTGAGACGGGACAGGGGACGTTCACAGATACGCAGTATTTT. Its protein is CAISETGQGTFTDTQYF. This sequence joins TRBV10-3 and TRBJ2-3; 10 positions match TRBD1. The CDR3 runs 17 residues. The junction had 7 bases not matched to a gene; V was cut back by 2 bases and J by 2 bases. Per germline, CDR1 ENHRY and CDR2 SYGVKD.

This clone was counted only a few times. The chain combines TRBV7-2 with TRBJ2-1, with TRBD2 identical over 7 bases. Germline CDR1 reads SGHTA; CDR2 reads FQGNSA. This CDR3 is 18 amino acids long. V shed 3 bases and J 2 bases; nucleotides not matched to a gene: 13. CDR3 nucleotides: TGTGCCAGCAGCTTGGGGGGGAGGGCCAAGACGGCCTACAATGAGCAGTTCTTC. It translates to CASSLGGRAKTAYNEQFF.

This chain connects TRBV3-1 (or the pseudogene TRBV3-2) to TRBJ2-5; 9 bases fit TRBD2. CDR3 length: 18 amino acids. Germline CDR1 LGHDT, CDR2 YNNKEL (reference sequence). Trimming at V came to 1 base and at J to 2 bases, leaving 11 bases not matched to a gene. CDR3 loop: CASSQVVASGIRQETQYF. CDR3 coding DNA: TGTGCCAGCAGCCAAGTTGTGGCTAGCGGGATCAGACAAGAGACCCAGTACTTC.

V is TRBV5-1 and J is TRBJ2-7; D possibly corresponds to TRBD2 (5 bases). The CDR3 extends over 16 amino acids. V lost 1 base to trimming and J lost 5 bases, with 19 bases between them. From germline, CDR1 is SGHRS and CDR2 YFSETQ. The CDR3 sequence is CASSLRPGMGEHEQYF. As DNA, the CDR3 is TGCGCCAGCAGCTTGCGGCCCGGGATGGGCGAACACGAGCAGTACTTC.

The sample holds a few counts of this clone. The chain links TRBV7-2 to TRBJ2-7; TRBD1 matches at 10 bases. V lost 4 bases to trimming and J lost 3 bases; unmatched junction nucleotides: 6. The CDR3 totals 15 residues. Germline V lookup: CDR1 SGHTA, CDR2 FQGNSA. The CDR3 region is CASSSRQGAFYEQYF. In DNA form, the CDR3 reads TGTGCCAGCAGCTCCAGACAGGGGGCCTTCTACGAGCAGTACTTC. Full variable domain (outside the CDR3, taken from reference TRBV7-2 and TRBJ2-7): GAGVSQSPSNKVTEKGKDVELRCDPISGHTALYWYRQSLGQGLEFLIYFQGNSAPDKSGLPSDRFSAERTGGSVSTLTIQRTQQEDSAVYLCASSSRQGAFYEQYFGPGTRLTVT.

In the case of this clone: The sample has other DNA sequences that encode this CDR3 too. The rearrangement uses TRBV7-9 and TRBJ2-7, with D possibly matching TRBD1 (6 bases). Germline V gives CDR1 SEHNR, CDR2 FQNEAQ (reference sequence). V lost 2 bases, J lost 4 bases, and 12 bases lay in between. CDR3 length equals 14 residues. CDR3 residues: CASSLSGTPYEQYF. CDR3 in DNA: TGTGCCAGCAGCTTATCAGGGACACCGTACGAGCAGTACTTC. Using reference TRBV7-9 and TRBJ2-7 for the parts outside the CDR3, the full variable domain is DTGVSQNPRHKITKRGQNVTFRCDPISEHNRLYWYRQTLGQGPEFLTYFQNEAQLEKSRLLSDRFSAERPKGSFSTLEIQRTEQGDSAMYLCASSLSGTPYEQYFGPGTRLTVT.

This clone was found once. The junction shows a germline mismatch at one end, possibly a read error. V is TRBV28 and J is TRBJ1-4, with D unresolved. Germline CDR1 MDHEN, CDR2 SYDVKM. CDR3 length: 17 amino acids. The chain's CDR3 is CASNLMGKLRLGEKLFF. CDR3 bases: TGTGCCAGCAATTTAATGGGTAAGTTGCGGCTAGGTGAAAAACTGTTTTTT.